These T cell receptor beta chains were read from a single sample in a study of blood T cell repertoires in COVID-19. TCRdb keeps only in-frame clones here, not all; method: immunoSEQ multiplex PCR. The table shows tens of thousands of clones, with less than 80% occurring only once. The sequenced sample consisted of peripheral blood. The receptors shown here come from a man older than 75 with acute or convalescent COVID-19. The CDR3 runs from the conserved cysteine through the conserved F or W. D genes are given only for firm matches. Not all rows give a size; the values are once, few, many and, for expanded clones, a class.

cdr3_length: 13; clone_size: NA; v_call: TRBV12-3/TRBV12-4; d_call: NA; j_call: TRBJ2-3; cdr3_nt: TGTGCCAGCAGACCGGGGAACACAGATACGCAGTATTTT; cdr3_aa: CASRPGNTDTQYF
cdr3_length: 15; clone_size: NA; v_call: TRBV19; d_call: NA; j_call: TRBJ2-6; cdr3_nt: TGTGCCAGTAGCGGGGTGAGCTCTGGGGCCAACGTCCTGACTTTC; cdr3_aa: CASSGVSSGANVLTF
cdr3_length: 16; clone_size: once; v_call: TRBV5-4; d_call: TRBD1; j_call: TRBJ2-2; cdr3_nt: TGTGCCAGCAGCTCTCAACAGGGGGCAGACACCGGGGAGCTGTTTTTT; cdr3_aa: CASSSQQGADTGELFF
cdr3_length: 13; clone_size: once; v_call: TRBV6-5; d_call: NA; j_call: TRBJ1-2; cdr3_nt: TGTGCCAGCAGCCTAGACAGGAGCTATGGCTACACCTTC; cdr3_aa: CASSLDRSYGYTF
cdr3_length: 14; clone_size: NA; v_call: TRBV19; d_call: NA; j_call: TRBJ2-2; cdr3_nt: TGTGCCAGTAGTATCCCGGGATTTTCCGGGGAGCTGTTTTTT; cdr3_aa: CASSIPGFSGELFF
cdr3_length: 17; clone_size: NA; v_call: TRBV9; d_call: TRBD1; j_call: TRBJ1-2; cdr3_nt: TGTGCCAGCAGCGTAGCCGAGACAGGGGGCGCGTACTATGGCTACACCTTC; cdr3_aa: CASSVAETGGAYYGYTF
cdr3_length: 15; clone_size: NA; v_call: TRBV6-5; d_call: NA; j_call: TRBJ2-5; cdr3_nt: TGTGCCATTTCGGGGCGGGGGCTCTCAAAAGAGACCCAGTACTTC; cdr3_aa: CAISGRGLSKETQYF
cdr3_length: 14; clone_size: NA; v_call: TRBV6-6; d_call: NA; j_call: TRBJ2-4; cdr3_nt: TGTGCCAGCAGCCACAATGCCAGGGATCTTAGAGGGTACTTC; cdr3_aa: CASSHNARDLRGYF
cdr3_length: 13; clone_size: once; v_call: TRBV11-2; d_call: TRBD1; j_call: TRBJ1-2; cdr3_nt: TGTGCCAGCAGCCAGGACAGGAACTATGGCTACACCTTC; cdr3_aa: CASSQDRNYGYTF
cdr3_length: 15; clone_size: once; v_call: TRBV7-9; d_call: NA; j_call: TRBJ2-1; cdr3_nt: TGTGCCTGCTGTGGGGATGAGGGCAGGGCGGGACCGCAGTTCTTC; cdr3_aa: CACCGDEGRAGPQFF
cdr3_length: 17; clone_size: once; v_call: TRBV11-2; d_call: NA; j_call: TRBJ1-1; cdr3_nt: TGTGCCAGCAGCTACCAGGGGAGACTCGCTGGGAGGGGGGTAGCTTTCTTT; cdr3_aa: CASSYQGRLAGRGVAFF
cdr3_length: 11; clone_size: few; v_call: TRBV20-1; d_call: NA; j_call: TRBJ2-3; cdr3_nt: TGCAGTGCAGCCCGCACAGATACGCAGTATTTT; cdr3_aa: CSAARTDTQYF
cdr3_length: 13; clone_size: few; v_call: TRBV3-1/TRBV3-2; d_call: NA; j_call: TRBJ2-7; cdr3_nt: TGTGCCAGCAGCCATCACGGACAGTACGAGCAGTACTTC; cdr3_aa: CASSHHGQYEQYF
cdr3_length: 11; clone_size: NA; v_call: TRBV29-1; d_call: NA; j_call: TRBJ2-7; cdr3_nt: TGCAGCGTAGCCTACAGGGACGAGCAGTACTTC; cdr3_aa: CSVAYRDEQYF
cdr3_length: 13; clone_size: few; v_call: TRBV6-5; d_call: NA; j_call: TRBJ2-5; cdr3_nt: TGTGCCAGCAGTTCCCCGGGAATTGAGACCCAGTACTTC; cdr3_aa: CASSSPGIETQYF
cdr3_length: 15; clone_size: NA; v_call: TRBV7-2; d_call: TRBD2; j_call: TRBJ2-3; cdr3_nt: TGTGCCAGCAGCTTACAGCGGGGGGCGACAGATACGCAGTATTTT; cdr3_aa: CASSLQRGATDTQYF
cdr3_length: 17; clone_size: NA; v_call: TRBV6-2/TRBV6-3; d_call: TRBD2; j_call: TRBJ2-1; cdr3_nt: TGTGCCAGCAGTTACTCGGGACTAGCGGGAGTTTACAATGAGCAGTTCTTC; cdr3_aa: CASSYSGLAGVYNEQFF
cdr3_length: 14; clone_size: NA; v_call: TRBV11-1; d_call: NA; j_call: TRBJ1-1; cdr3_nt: TGTGCCAGCAGCTTACAGGATGGGAACACTGAAGCTTTCTTT; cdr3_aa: CASSLQDGNTEAFF
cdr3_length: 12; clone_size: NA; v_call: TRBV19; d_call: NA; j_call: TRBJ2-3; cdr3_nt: TGTGCCAGTAGTCCTACGTCAGATACGCAGTATTTT; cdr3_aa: CASSPTSDTQYF
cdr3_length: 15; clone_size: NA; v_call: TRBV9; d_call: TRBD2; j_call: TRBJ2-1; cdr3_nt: TGTGCCAGCAGCGTAGGGGGACTAGCACGTAATGAGCAGTTCTTC; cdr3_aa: CASSVGGLARNEQFF
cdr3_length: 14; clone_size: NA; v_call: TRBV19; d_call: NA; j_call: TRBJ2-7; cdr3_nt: TGTGCCAGTAGTGCAAGAGAGGGCTCCTACGAGCAGTACTTC; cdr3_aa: CASSAREGSYEQYF
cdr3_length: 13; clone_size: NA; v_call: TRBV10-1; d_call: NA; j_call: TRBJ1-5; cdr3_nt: TGCGCCAGCAGTGAAAACAGCTTTCGGCCCCAGCATTTT; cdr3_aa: CASSENSFRPQHF
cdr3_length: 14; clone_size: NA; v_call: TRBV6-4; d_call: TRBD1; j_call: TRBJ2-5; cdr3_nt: TGTGCCAGCAGTGATACAGGGGGCGATGAGACCCAGTACTTC; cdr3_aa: CASSDTGGDETQYF
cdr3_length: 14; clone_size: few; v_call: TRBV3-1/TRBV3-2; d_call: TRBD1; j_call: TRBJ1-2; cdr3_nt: TGTGCCAGCAGCCGAGGGACAGGCATCTATGGCTACACCTTC; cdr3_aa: CASSRGTGIYGYTF
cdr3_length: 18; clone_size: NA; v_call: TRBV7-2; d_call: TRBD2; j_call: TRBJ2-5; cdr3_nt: TGTGCCAGCAGCCTAATGACTAGCGGGGGGGCTCTTGGGGTGACCCAGTACTTC; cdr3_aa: CASSLMTSGGALGVTQYF
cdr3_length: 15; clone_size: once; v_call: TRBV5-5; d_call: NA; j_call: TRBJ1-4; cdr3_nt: TGTGCCAGCAGCGCTTACAGTGCAACTAATGAAAAACTGTTTTTT; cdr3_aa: CASSAYSATNEKLFF
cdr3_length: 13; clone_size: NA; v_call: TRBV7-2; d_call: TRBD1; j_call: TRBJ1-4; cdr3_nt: TGTGCCAGCAGCTTCGAGGACAGGGACAAACTGTTTTTT; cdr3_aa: CASSFEDRDKLFF
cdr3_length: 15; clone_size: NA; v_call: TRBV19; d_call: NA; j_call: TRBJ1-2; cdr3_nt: TGTGCCAGTAGTATGGAGAATAGAATGTTAGGTGGCTACACCTTC; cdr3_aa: CASSMENRMLGGYTF
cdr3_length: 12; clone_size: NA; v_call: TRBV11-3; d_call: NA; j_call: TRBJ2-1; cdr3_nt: TGTGCCAGCAGCATAGGGAGGCATGAGCAGTTCTTC; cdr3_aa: CASSIGRHEQFF
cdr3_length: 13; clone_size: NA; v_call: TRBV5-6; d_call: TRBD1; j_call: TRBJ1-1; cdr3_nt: TGTGCCAGCAGCTTGGCCCCAGGGGGCCTAGCTTTCTTT; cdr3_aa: CASSLAPGGLAFF
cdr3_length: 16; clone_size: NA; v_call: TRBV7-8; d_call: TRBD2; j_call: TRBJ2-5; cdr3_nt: TGTGCCAGCAGCCCCCGGACTAGCGGGCTCCAAGAGACCCAGTACTTC; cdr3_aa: CASSPRTSGLQETQYF
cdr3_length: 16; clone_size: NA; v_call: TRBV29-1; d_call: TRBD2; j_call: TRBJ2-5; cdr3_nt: TGCAGCGTAGGCTTGGGACTAGCGGGGGCCCAAGAGACCCAGTACTTC; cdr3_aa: CSVGLGLAGAQETQYF
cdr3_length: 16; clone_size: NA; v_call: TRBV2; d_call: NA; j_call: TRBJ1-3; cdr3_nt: TGTGCCAGCAGTGAAGCAATAGGACACTATTTAAACACCATATATTTT; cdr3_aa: CASSEAIGHYLNTIYF
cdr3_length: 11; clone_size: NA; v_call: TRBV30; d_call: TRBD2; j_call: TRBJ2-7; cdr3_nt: TGTGCCTGGGGGCGCGGGGGCGAGCAGTACTTC; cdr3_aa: CAWGRGGEQYF
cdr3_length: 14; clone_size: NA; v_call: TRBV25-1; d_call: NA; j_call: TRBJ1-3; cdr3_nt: TGTGCCAGCAGTGTGGGGGGGACTGGAAACACCATATATTTT; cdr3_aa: CASSVGGTGNTIYF
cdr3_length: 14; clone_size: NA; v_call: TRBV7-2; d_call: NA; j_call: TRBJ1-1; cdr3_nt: TGTGCCAGCAGCTTATGGTCTATGAACACTGAAGCTTTCTTT; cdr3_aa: CASSLWSMNTEAFF
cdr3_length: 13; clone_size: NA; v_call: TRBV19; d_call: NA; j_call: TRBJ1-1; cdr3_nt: TGTGCCAGTACCTCGGACGGGGACACTGAAGCTTTCTTT; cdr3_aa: CASTSDGDTEAFF
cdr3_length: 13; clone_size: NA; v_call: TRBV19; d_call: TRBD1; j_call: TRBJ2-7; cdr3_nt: TGTGCCACCCAAGGGGGCAACTCCTACGAGCAGTACTTC; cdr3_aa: CATQGGNSYEQYF
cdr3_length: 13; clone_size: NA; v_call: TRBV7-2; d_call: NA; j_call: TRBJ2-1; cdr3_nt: TGTGCCAGCAGCTTGATTAGGGGAAATGAGCAGTTCTTC; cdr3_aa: CASSLIRGNEQFF
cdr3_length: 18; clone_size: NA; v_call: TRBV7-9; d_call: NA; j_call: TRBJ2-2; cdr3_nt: TGTGCCAGCAGCCCAGCTTCCGGGACACAAGGTGCCCTTGGGGAGCTGTTTTTT; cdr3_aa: CASSPASGTQGALGELFF
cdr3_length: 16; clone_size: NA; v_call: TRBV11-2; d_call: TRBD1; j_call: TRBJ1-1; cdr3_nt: TGTGCCAGCAGCTTAGCGCCAGGGGGCTCGGGTACTGAAGCTTTCTTT; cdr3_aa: CASSLAPGGSGTEAFF
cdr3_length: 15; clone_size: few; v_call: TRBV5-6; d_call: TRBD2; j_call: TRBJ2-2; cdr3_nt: TGTGCCAGCAGCTTTACTAGCGGGGGCACCGGGGAGCTGTTTTTT; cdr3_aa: CASSFTSGGTGELFF
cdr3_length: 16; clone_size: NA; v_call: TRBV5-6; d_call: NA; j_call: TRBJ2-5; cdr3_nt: TGTGCCAGCAGCCAGACCCGGACTGACGGCCTAGCAACCCAGTACTTC; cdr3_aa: CASSQTRTDGLATQYF
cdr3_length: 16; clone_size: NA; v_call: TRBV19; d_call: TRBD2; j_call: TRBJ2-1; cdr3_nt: TGTGCCAGTAGTATTCCGGGAAGCGGGGGGCACAATGAGCAGTTCTTC; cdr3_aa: CASSIPGSGGHNEQFF
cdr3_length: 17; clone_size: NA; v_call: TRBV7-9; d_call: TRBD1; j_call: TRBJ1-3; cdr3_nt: TGTGCCAGCAGCTACCGGGGACAGGGGATCTCTGGAAACACCATATATTTT; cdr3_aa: CASSYRGQGISGNTIYF
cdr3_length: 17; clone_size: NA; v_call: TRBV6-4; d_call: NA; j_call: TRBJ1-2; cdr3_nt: TGTGCCAGCAGTGACCAACCAGACTCCCCGCCGAGCTATGGCTACACCTTC; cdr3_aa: CASSDQPDSPPSYGYTF
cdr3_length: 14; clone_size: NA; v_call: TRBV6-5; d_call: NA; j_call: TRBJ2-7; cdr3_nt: TGTGCCAGCGGTCTCTCCCCGAACAGCTACGGGCAGTACTTC; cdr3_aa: CASGLSPNSYGQYF
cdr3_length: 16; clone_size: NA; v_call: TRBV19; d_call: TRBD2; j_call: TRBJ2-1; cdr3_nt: TGTGCCAGTAGTATCAAGCTAGCGGGGGGGCCGAATGAGCAGTTCTTC; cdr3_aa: CASSIKLAGGPNEQFF
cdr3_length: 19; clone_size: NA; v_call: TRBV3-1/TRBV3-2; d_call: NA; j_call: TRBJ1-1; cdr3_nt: TGTGCCAGCAGCCATATTCCCTTTCGGGTCCCGCGGGGTGGCACTGAAGCTTTCTTT; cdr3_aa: CASSHIPFRVPRGGTEAFF
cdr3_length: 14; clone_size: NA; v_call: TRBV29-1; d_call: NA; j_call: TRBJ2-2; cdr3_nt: TGCAGCGTTCAAAGTGCAGGGCGGTCGGGGGAGCTGTTTTTT; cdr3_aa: CSVQSAGRSGELFF
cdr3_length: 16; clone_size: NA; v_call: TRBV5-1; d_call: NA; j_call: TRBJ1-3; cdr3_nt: TGCGCCAGCAGCTTGGTGACAGCCTCTGCTGGAAACACCATATATTTT; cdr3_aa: CASSLVTASAGNTIYF
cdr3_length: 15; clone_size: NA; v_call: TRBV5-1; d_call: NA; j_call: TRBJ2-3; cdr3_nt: TGCGCCAGCAGACCCTCGGGACACCGAACAGATACGCAGTATTTT; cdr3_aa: CASRPSGHRTDTQYF
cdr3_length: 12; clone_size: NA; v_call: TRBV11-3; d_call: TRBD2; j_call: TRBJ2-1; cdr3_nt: TGTGCCAGCAGCTTTAGCGGGACTGAGCAGTTCTTC; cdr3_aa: CASSFSGTEQFF